This T cell receptor beta chain originates from a study of blood T cell repertoires in COVID-19. At the level of the study: T cells, B-cell-depleted T cells, or PBMCs supplied cDNA or gDNA.

Original processing notes: By means of reference gene primer amplification, nucleated cell counts were estimated. TCRdb keeps only in-frame clones here, not all; method: immunoSEQ multiplex PCR. The V and J calls and clone size come from that table; D and trimming were worked out from the DNA. The sample shows over 100,000 clones, approximately 89% of them seen only once. Sequenced input: peripheral blood. The sequence came from a man in his forties with acute or convalescent COVID-19.

Written as DNA, the CDR3 is TGCGCCAGCAGTGAGTCCGGTGGAGGGAGGTGGGATGAGCAGTTCTTC. This gives the protein CASSESGGGRWDEQFF. The chain couples TRBV10-1 to TRBJ2-1; a possible D gene is TRBD2 (6 bases). The V end lost 0 bases, the J end lost 8 bases, and 17 bases lay between the germline ends. CDR3 length: 16 amino acids. CDR1 is WNHNN and CDR2 is SYGVQD in the germline V gene (reference sequence).